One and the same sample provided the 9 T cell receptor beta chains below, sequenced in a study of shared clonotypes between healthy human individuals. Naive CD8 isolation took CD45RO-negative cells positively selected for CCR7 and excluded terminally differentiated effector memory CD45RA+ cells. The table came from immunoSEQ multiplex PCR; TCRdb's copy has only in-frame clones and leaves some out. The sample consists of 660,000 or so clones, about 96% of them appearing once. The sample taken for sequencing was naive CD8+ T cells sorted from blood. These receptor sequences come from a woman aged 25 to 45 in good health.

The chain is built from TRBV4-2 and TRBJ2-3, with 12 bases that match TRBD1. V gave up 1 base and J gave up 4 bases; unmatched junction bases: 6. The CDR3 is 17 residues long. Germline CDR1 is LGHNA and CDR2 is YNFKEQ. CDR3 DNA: TGTGCCAGCAGCCAAGCAGTTGGGACAGGGGGCGCAGATACGCAGTATTTT. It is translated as CASSQAVGTGGADTQYF.

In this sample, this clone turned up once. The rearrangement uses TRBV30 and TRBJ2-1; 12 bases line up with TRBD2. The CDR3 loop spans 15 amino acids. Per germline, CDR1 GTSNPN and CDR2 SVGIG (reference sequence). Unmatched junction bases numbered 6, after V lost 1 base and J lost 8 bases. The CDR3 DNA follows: TGTGCCTGGAGTGCCGGACTAGCGGGAAAGGATGAGCAGTTCTTC. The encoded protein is CAWSAGLAGKDEQFF.

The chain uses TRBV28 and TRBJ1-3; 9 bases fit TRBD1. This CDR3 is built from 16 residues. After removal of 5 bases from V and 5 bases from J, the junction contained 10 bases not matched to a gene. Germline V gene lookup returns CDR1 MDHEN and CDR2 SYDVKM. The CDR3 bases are TGTGCCAGCAGTCCCCAACCCGGACAGGGGCGAAACACCATATATTTT. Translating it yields CASSPQPGQGRNTIYF.

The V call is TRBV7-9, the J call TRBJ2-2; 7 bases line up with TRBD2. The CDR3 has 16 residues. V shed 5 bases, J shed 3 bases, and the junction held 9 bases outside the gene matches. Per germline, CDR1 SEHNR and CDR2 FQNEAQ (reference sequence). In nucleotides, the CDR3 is TGTGCCAGCAGCATCCCCCCAACTAGCGACACCGGGGAGCTGTTTTTT. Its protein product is CASSIPPTSDTGELFF.

The CDR3 region is CASSIGDSYNEQFF. CDR3 coding DNA: TGTGCCAGTAGTATCGGCGACAGTTACAATGAGCAGTTCTTC. The chain recombines TRBV19 with TRBJ2-1, with D possibly TRBD1 on 5 matching bases. The V end lost 3 bases, the J end lost 4 bases, and 10 bases lay between the germline ends. The CDR3 is made up of 14 amino acids. CDR1 and CDR2 (germline): LNHDA, SQIVND (reference sequence).

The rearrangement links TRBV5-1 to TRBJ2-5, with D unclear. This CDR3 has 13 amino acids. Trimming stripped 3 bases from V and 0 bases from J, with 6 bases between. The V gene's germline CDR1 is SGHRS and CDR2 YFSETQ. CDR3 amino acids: CASSSPYQETQYF. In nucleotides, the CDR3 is TGCGCCAGCAGCTCCCCGTACCAAGAGACCCAGTACTTC. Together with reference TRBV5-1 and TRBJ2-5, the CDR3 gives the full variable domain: KAGVTQTPRYLIKTRGQQVTLSCSPISGHRSVSWYQQTPGQGLQFLFEYFSETQRNKGNFPGRFSGRQFSNSRSEMNVSTLELGDSALYLCASSSPYQETQYFGPGTRLLVL.

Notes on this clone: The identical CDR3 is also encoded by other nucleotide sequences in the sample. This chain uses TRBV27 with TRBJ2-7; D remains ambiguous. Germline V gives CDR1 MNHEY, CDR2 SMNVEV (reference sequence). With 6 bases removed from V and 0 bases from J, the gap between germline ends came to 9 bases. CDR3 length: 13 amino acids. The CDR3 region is CASSYGPSYEQYF. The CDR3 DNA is TGTGCCAGCAGCTACGGACCCTCCTACGAGCAGTACTTC.

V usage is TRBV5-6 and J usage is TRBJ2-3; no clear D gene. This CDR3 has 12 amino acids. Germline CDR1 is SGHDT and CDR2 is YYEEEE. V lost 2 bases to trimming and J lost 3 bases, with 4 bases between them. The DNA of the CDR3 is TGTGCCAGCAGCTTTGTTACAGATACGCAGTATTTT. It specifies CASSFVTDTQYF.

Written as DNA, the CDR3 is TGCGCCAGCAGCCCCGGGACGATCGCCTCCTACGAGCAGTACTTC. Translated: CASSPGTIASYEQYF. The chain joins TRBV4-1 to TRBJ2-7; TRBD1 or TRBD2 may be the D gene (5 bases each). Trimming pared 4 bases from V and 0 bases from J, leaving 13 bases between. This CDR3 region has 15 residues. Germline CDR1 is MGHRA and CDR2 is YSYEKL.